This T cell receptor (beta chain) appears in the sequencing data of a study of shared clonotypes between healthy human individuals. V lost 1 base, J lost 5 bases, and 4 bases lay in between. Germline CDR1 and CDR2: SGHDT and YYEEEE. This CDR3 region has 11 residues. Study-level findings and limits: Rarefaction exposed incomplete sorted-subset sequencing despite large depth. Naive subsets generally had larger estimated richness than memory subsets.

With respect to this clone: Its antigen is still unknown.

As originally analysed: Filtering differed for immunoSEQ, which gave only junction sequences without quality scores. Clones were sequenced by immunoSEQ multiplex PCR, and TCRdb holds only the in-frame ones, with some missing. V and J calls and clone size are copied from that table; D and trimming were computed from the DNA. Here the sample spans some 2.4 million clones, more than 85% being singletons. The sample was naive CD4+ T cells from PBMCs. The subset was: CD45RA+ positively selected. The chain has TRBV5-6 and TRBJ2-7; D uncertain. This TCR was recovered from a young man in good health. Some clones in this sample may be carry-over from other donors' samples. The DNA of the CDR3 is TGTGCCAGCAGCTTGCCGGACGAGCAGTACTTC. Residues: CASSLPDEQYF.